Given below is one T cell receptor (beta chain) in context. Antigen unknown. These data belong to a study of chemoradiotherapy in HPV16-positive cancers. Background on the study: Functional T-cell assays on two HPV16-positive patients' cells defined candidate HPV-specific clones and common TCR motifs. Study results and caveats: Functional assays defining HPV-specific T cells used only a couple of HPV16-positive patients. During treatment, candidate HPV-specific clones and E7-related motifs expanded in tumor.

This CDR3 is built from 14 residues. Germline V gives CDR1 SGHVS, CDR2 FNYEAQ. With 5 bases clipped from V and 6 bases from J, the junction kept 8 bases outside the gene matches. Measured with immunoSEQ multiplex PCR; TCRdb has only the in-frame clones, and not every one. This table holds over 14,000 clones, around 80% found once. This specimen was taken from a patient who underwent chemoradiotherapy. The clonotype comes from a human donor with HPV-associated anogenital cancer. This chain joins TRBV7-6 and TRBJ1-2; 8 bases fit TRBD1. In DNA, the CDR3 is TGTGCCAGCAGCCCTATCCCGGGACAGGATGGCTACACCTTC. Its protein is CASSPIPGQDGYTF.